What follows are 31 T cell receptor beta chains derived from one specimen sequenced in a study of CD8 T cells in ankylosing spondylitis. These receptors have no known antigen. TCRdb re-analysed the 5' RACE reads in MiXCR, keeping a single row per CDR3 protein. The table shows about 450,000 distinct CDR3 sequences, with more than 25% occurring only once. General study results and limits: There was a TCR beta motif, made of 7 or 8 highly homologous variants, that appeared characteristic of ankylosing spondylitis blood.

Sample: blood, either unsorted or a sorted T cell fraction (not recorded which). The receptor set was obtained from a male donor with ankylosing spondylitis.

This clonotype has only a few counts. The V and J genes are TRBV7-2 and TRBJ1-6; D possibly corresponds to TRBD1 (6 bases). The CDR3 length is 14 residues. V lost 4 bases, J lost 7 bases, and 11 bases lay in between. Germline V gene lookup returns CDR1 SGHTA and CDR2 FQGNSA. CDR3 amino acids: CASSSAGGNSPLHF. CDR3 sequence (DNA): TGTGCCAGCAGCTCCGCCGGGGGCAATTCACCCCTCCACTTT.

DNA of the CDR3: TGTGCTAGTGGTTTGGTACAAGGGCAGCCCCAGCATTTT. The encoded protein is CASGLVQGQPQHF. This chain connects TRBV12-5 to TRBJ1-5; D remains ambiguous. The V gene lost 0 bases and the J gene lost 7 bases, with 7 bases spanning the gap. The germline V gene encodes CDR1 LGHNT and CDR2 FRNRAP. The CDR3 totals 13 residues.

In this sample, this clonotype turned up a few times. This sequence joins TRBV27 and TRBJ2-5; possible D gene TRBD2, 5 bases. This CDR3 is built from 16 residues. V dropped 3 bases and J dropped 5 bases, with 19 bases sitting between them. CDR1 is MNHEY and CDR2 is SMNVEV in the germline V gene (reference sequence). CDR3 sequence (DNA): TGTGCCAGCAGTTTTTCCCTAGCTCCCTCGCTGGAGACCCAGTACTTC. It specifies CASSFSLAPSLETQYF.

This clonotype was counted between two and nine times. The CDR3, as DNA: TGTGCCACAGCGGTAGGGGTTCGGGACACCGGGGAGCTGTTTTTT. As protein: CATAVGVRDTGELFF. This chain links TRBV15 with TRBJ2-2; the D call may be TRBD1 or TRBD2 (5 bases each). CDR3 size: 15 residues. Germline V gene data show CDR1 as LNHNV and CDR2 as YYDKDF (reference sequence). Trimming stripped 9 bases from V and 3 bases from J, with 17 bases between.

The sample holds a few counts of this clonotype. The chain recombines TRBV6-5 with TRBJ1-5, with D hard to call. Per the germline V gene, CDR1 is MNHEY and CDR2 is SVGAGI. Trimming pared 4 bases from V and 0 bases from J, leaving 13 bases between. This CDR3 is 16 amino acids long. In nucleotides, the CDR3 is TGTGCCAGCAGTTTAGGGAGGGATTATAGCAATCAGCCCCAGCATTTT. Translation gives CASSLGRDYSNQPQHF.

The table lists this clonotype with a few counts. V and J are TRBV29-1 and TRBJ2-5; D unclear. The CDR3 has 14 residues. In germline, CDR1 is SQVTM, CDR2 ANQGSEA. The V end lost 7 bases, the J end lost 5 bases, and 20 bases lay between the germline ends. In DNA form, the CDR3 reads TGCAGCGCCGCTGAGTTAGTTCCTCCGGAGACCCAGTACTTC. Encoded protein: CSAAELVPPETQYF.

This clonotype was picked up a small number of times. An end of the junction does not agree with germline; a read error may underlie this. The chain recombines TRBV24-1 with TRBJ2-4, with D hard to call. The CDR3 runs 14 residues. Germline V gene lookup returns CDR1 KGHDR and CDR2 SFDVKD. CDR3 sequence: CATSDLRAENIQYF. Written as DNA, the CDR3 is TGTGCCACCAGTGATTTGCGAGCCGAAAACATTCAGTACTTC.

This clonotype was observed a few times. V and J are TRBV12-3 or TRBV12-4 and TRBJ1-6; unclear D gene. Trimming pared 6 bases from V and 14 bases from J, leaving 14 bases between. The CDR3 is 12 residues long. The chain's CDR3 is CASSRTGGSLHF. CDR3 DNA: TGTGCCAGCAGCCGGACCGGCGGGTCCCTCCACTTT.

V gene TRBV11-2 combines with J gene TRBJ2-2; TRBD2 aligns across 7 bases. V shed 5 bases and J 4 bases; nucleotides not matched to a gene: 19. Germline values: CDR1 SGHAT, CDR2 FQNNGV. The CDR3 covers 19 residues. The CDR3, as DNA: TGTGCCAGCAGCCCTCGCCAAGCGGGAAGCCCTCTGGGCACCGGGGAGCTGTTTTTT. It is translated as CASSPRQAGSPLGTGELFF. Drawing the rest from reference TRBV11-2 and TRBJ2-2, the complete variable domain is EAGVAQSPRYKIIEKRQSVAFWCNPISGHATLYWYQQILGQGPKLLIQFQNNGVVDDSQLPKDRFSAERLKGVDSTLKIQPAKLEDSAVYLCASSPRQAGSPLGTGELFFGEGSRLTVL.

The chain recombines TRBV10-3 with TRBJ2-2; D remains ambiguous. V was clipped by 7 bases and J by 4 bases, with 13 bases between them. The CDR3 loop spans 14 amino acids. CDR1 and CDR2 from the germline V gene are ENHRY and SYGVKD. CDR3: CAITPTPGTGELFF. In nucleotides, the CDR3 is TGTGCCATCACTCCTACCCCCGGCACCGGGGAGCTGTTTTTT.

The rearrangement uses TRBV20-1 and TRBJ1-5; D remains unclear. Trimming cost V 3 bases and J 2 bases, with 20 bases left between them. The CDR3 is 17 amino acids. Germline V gene data show CDR1 as DFQATT and CDR2 as SNEGSKA (reference sequence). CDR3 sequence: CSARGNGVREGNQPQHF. Here the CDR3 DNA reads TGCAGTGCTAGGGGTAACGGTGTAAGGGAGGGCAATCAGCCCCAGCATTTT.

The chain links TRBV3-1 to TRBJ2-1; D possibly corresponds to TRBD1 (6 bases). This CDR3 has 16 residues. V lost 5 bases and J 2 bases, leaving 16 bases between the germline ends. The germline gives CDR1 LGHDT, CDR2 YNNKEL (reference sequence). The CDR3 spells CASSAKGDRTYNEQFF. CDR3 in DNA: TGTGCCAGCAGCGCTAAGGGGGACCGAACCTACAATGAGCAGTTCTTC.

This clonotype was found many times. The rearrangement uses TRBV20-1 and TRBJ2-1; D gene ambiguous. V lost 6 bases and J lost 6, with 24 bases in between. This CDR3 comprises 16 residues. Germline CDR1 reads DFQATT; CDR2 reads SNEGSKA (reference sequence). The CDR3 nucleotides are TGCAGTGCCATTTACCATCTGACGTTGGATGTCAATGAGCAGTTCTTC. Translated: CSAIYHLTLDVNEQFF.

There are a few counts of this clonotype. The V call is TRBV20-1, the J call TRBJ2-1; 9 positions agree with TRBD1. With 4 bases clipped from V and 2 bases from J, the junction kept 6 bases outside the gene matches. The CDR3 contains 15 residues. Germline lookup yields CDR1 DFQATT and CDR2 SNEGSKA (reference sequence). The CDR3 nucleotides read TGCAGTGCTATCTACAGGGGGCTAACCTACAATGAGCAGTTCTTC. Translation gives CSAIYRGLTYNEQFF.

This clonotype was recorded a few times. This chain joins TRBV11-2 and TRBJ1-1; 10 bases align to TRBD1. J gave up 5 bases and V 5 bases, and 14 bases lay outside the gene matches. The germline V gene encodes CDR1 SGHAT and CDR2 FQNNGV. The CDR3 spans 17 residues. The CDR3 region is CASSPRQGARGLTEAFF. The CDR3 DNA follows: TGTGCCAGCAGCCCGAGACAGGGGGCGCGGGGTCTAACTGAAGCTTTCTTT.

The chain recombines TRBV12-3 or TRBV12-4 with TRBJ2-1; D is unresolved. The CDR3 sequence is 13 residues long. The V and J ends lost 3 bases and 5 bases respectively, with 8 bases between them. CDR3 amino acids: CASSLALHNEQFF. The CDR3, as DNA: TGTGCCAGCAGTTTGGCTCTCCACAATGAGCAGTTCTTC.

This chain uses TRBV20-1 with TRBJ2-4; D ambiguous. The length of the CDR3 is 17 residues. Trimming removed 0 bases at V and 1 base at J, with 16 bases between. Germline V gene lookup returns CDR1 DFQATT and CDR2 SNEGSKA (reference sequence). CDR3 DNA: TGCAGTGCTAGAGATCGGGCTCCCCGTGGGGCCAAAAACATTCAGTACTTC. Translating gives CSARDRAPRGAKNIQYF.

The V call is TRBV24-1, the J call TRBJ2-3; 9 bases are a match to TRBD2. Losses at the gene ends were 1 base for V and 5 bases for J; bases not matched to a gene: 9. Germline values: CDR1 KGHDR, CDR2 SFDVKD. The CDR3 is made up of 17 amino acids. The CDR3 sequence: CATSDFNIAGVQDTQYF. The CDR3 bases are TGTGCCACCAGTGATTTTAATATAGCGGGAGTTCAAGATACGCAGTATTTT.

The chain recombines TRBV5-5 with TRBJ1-1; no firm D call. This CDR3 has 13 amino acids. The germline gives CDR1 SGHKS, CDR2 YYEKEE (reference sequence). Trimming took off 0 bases at V and 3 bases at J, with 6 bases between the two ends. The CDR3 sequence is CASSLAQHTEAFF. CDR3 bases: TGTGCCAGCAGCTTGGCACAGCACACTGAAGCTTTCTTT.

This clonotype was observed a few times. This chain links TRBV3-1 with TRBJ2-1; D is possibly TRBD2 (7 bases). The CDR3 is 17 amino acids. Trimming stripped 6 bases from V and 4 bases from J, with 22 bases between. Per the germline V gene, CDR1 is LGHDT and CDR2 is YNNKEL (reference sequence). CDR3 bases: TGTGCCAGCAGGGGCATCATGCGGGGGCGCGGTTACAATGAGCAGTTCTTC. Its protein product is CASRGIMRGRGYNEQFF.

The chain joins TRBV20-1 to TRBJ2-1, with TRBD2 matching over 11 bases. V trimming: 1 base; J trimming: 9 bases; junction bases outside the gene matches: 8. CDR1 is DFQATT and CDR2 is SNEGSKA in the germline V gene (reference sequence). The CDR3 consists of 15 residues. CDR3 sequence reads: CSARGGLAGGTEQFF. CDR3 nucleotides: TGCAGTGCTAGAGGAGGCCTAGCGGGAGGTACTGAGCAGTTCTTC.

In DNA, the CDR3 is TGCGCCAGCAGCGGGGGACTAGCGGAGACCAATGAGCAGTTCTTC. It encodes CASSGGLAETNEQFF. The chain recombines TRBV5-1 with TRBJ2-1, with 11 bases identical to TRBD2. This CDR3 is 15 amino acids long. Germline trimming cut 4 bases from V and 6 bases from J; bases unmatched to any gene: 6. Per germline, CDR1 SGHRS and CDR2 YFSETQ.

Notes on this clonotype: One junction end does not reproduce the germline sequence, and a read error may be involved. The chain is built from TRBV20-1 and TRBJ2-1; TRBD2 matches at 10 bases. Germline V gene lookup returns CDR1 DFQATT and CDR2 SNEGSKA (reference sequence). This CDR3 is 18 amino acids long. The DNA of the CDR3 is TGCTGTGCTAAACCCTCCTCGACTAGCGGGTTACGCGGGGGTGAGCAGTTCTTC. Translating it yields CCAKPSSTSGLRGGEQFF.

V gene TRBV19 combines with J gene TRBJ2-1; 11 nucleotides line up with TRBD2. V trimming: 8 bases; J trimming: 5 bases; junction bases outside the gene matches: 8. This CDR3 has 15 amino acids. Germline CDR1 and CDR2: LNHDA and SQIVND (reference sequence). For the CDR3, the DNA is TGTGCCAGTGGTCCGGGACTAGCGGTACACAATGAGCAGTTCTTC. Translating it yields CASGPGLAVHNEQFF.

The genes are TRBV7-8 and TRBJ2-2, with D possibly matching TRBD2 (5 bases). The CDR3 spans 12 residues. V gave up 1 base and J gave up 8 bases, with 5 bases separating them. The V gene's germline CDR1 is SGHVS and CDR2 FQNEAQ. In DNA form, the CDR3 reads TGTGCCAGCAGCTTAGGGGAGGGGGAGCTGTTTTTT. It is translated as CASSLGEGELFF.

The chain recombines TRBV11-2 with TRBJ2-7; 9 nucleotides agree with TRBD2. The V segment lost 5 bases and the J segment 12 bases; nucleotides outside the gene matches: 17. Germline V CDR1 and CDR2: SGHAT, FQNNGV. The CDR3 extends over 15 amino acids. CDR3 in DNA: TGTGCCAGCAGCCGATTATGGTCCCTAGCGGGATCCTTGTACTTC. This codes for CASSRLWSLAGSLYF. Looking up the rest from reference TRBV11-2 and TRBJ2-7 gives the full variable domain: EAGVAQSPRYKIIEKRQSVAFWCNPISGHATLYWYQQILGQGPKLLIQFQNNGVVDDSQLPKDRFSAERLKGVDSTLKIQPAKLEDSAVYLCASSRLWSLAGSLYFGPGTRLTVT.

The chain carries TRBV20-1 and TRBJ1-1, with D unresolved. Germline CDR1 and CDR2: DFQATT and SNEGSKA (reference sequence). The V gene lost 1 base and the J gene lost 3 bases, with 9 bases spanning the gap. This CDR3 contains 13 residues. The CDR3 sequence: CSARVGGDTEAFF. CDR3 sequence (DNA): TGCAGTGCTAGAGTTGGTGGAGACACTGAAGCTTTCTTT.

This clonotype occurred a few times. The chain joins TRBV6-1 to TRBJ1-2, with D perhaps matching TRBD1 (5 bases). Trimming removed 6 bases at V and 0 bases at J, with 11 bases between. The CDR3 extends over 14 amino acids. In germline, CDR1 is MNHNS, CDR2 SASEGT. CDR3 amino acids: CASSHQGSNYGYTF. The CDR3, as DNA: TGTGCCAGCAGCCACCAGGGCTCTAACTATGGCTACACCTTC.

The V call is TRBV5-6, the J call TRBJ2-7; no clear D. Germline values: CDR1 SGHDT, CDR2 YYEEEE. There are 17 residues in the CDR3. Trimming took 4 bases from V and 0 from J, leaving 20 bases between them. The DNA for the CDR3 is TGTGCCAGCAGCCCCAGACCACCCACCAGCGTCTCCTACGAGCAGTACGTC. Protein sequence: CASSPRPPTSVSYEQYV.

The chain carries TRBV20-1 and TRBJ2-3; 14 bases map to TRBD2. Trimming at V came to 2 bases and at J to 5 bases, leaving 12 bases not matched to a gene. The CDR3 loop spans 18 amino acids. Germline CDR1 is DFQATT and CDR2 is SNEGSKA (reference sequence). CDR3 sequence reads: CSARPGLAGVGALDTQYF. CDR3 sequence (DNA): TGCAGTGCTAGACCGGGACTAGCGGGAGTGGGGGCCCTAGATACGCAGTATTTT.

This clonotype turned up a few times. This rearrangement joins TRBV5-1 to TRBJ2-5, with D uncertain. Germline V lookup: CDR1 SGHRS, CDR2 YFSETQ. This CDR3 comprises 16 residues. The V gene lost 4 bases and the J gene lost 2 bases, with 18 bases spanning the gap. CDR3 amino acids: CASSPRRSAIQETQYF. The CDR3 region has the DNA TGCGCCAGCAGCCCGCGAAGATCGGCAATACAAGAGACCCAGTACTTC.